This T cell receptor beta chain is from a study of blood T cells in healthy people across ages. Trimming took off 6 bases at V and 5 bases at J, with 16 bases between the two ends. This CDR3 has 15 residues. Germline V gene lookup returns CDR1 MDHEN and CDR2 SYDVKM. The second PCR ran about 6 to 12 cycles with a sample-barcoded 5' primer and J-beta primers. MiXCR, applied by TCRdb to the 5' RACE reads, yields one record per CDR3 protein. The repertoire holds about 580,000 distinct CDR3 sequences, with 40% to 50% as singletons. The source material was blood. The receptor's source is a man aged 80 or over in good health. This chain connects TRBV28 to TRBJ1-4; D may be TRBD1 (5 bases). CDR3 nucleotides: TGTGCCAGCAGGTCCGGGGCCGGGGTAAATGAAAAACTGTTTTTT. This codes for CASRSGAGVNEKLFF.